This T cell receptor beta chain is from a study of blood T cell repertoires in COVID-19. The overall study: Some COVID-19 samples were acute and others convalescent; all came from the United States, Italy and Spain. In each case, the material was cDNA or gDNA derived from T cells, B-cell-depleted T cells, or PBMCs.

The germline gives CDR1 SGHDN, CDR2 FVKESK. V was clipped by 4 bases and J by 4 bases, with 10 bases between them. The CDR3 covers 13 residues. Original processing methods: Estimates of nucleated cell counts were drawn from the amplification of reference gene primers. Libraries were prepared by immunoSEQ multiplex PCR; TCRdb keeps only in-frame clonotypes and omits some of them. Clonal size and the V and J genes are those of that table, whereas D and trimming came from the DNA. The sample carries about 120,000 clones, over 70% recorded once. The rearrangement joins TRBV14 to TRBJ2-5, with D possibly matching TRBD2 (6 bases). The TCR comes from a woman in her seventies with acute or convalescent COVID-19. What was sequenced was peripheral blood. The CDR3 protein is CASSRGRRETQYF. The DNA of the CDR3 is TGTGCCAGCAGCCGGGGGAGGAGAGAGACCCAGTACTTC.